These 22 T cell receptor beta chains were sequenced from one sample in a study of control samples from healthy donors and cancer patients. Sequencing used immunoSEQ multiplex PCR; TCRdb keeps in-frame clones, though not all of them. Among about 100,000 clones listed, approximately 84% were seen once. Sequenced: blood. The source is a woman aged 45-65 years in good health.

Only one count was recorded for this clone. The rearrangement joins TRBV2 to TRBJ2-2; possibly TRBD1 for D (6 bases). Between the trimmed V and J ends, which lost 5 bases and 2 bases, there was a span of 12 bases. Germline loops: CDR1 SNHLY, CDR2 FYNNEI. This CDR3 spans 15 amino acids. CDR3 sequence (DNA): TGTGCCAGCAGTAAACAGGGTGCCAACACCGGGGAGCTGTTTTTT. This encodes CASSKQGANTGELFF. The complete variable domain, with remaining parts taken from reference TRBV2 and TRBJ2-2, reads EPEVTQTPSHQVTQMGQEVILRCVPISNHLYFYWYRQILGQKVEFLVSFYNNEISEKSEIFDDQFSVERPDGSNFTLKIRSTKLEDSAMYFCASSKQGANTGELFFGEGSRLTVL.

This chain uses TRBV9 with TRBJ1-2; 10 nucleotides agree with TRBD1. Trimming cost V 0 bases and J 5 bases; bases outside gene matches: 7. This CDR3 is built from 16 residues. Germline lookup yields CDR1 SGDLS and CDR2 YYNGEE. In nucleotides, the CDR3 is TGTGCCAGCAGCGTAGGGCTTGGACAGGGGGAGTATGGCTACACCTTC. Protein sequence: CASSVGLGQGEYGYTF. The full variable domain, its missing parts supplied by reference TRBV9 and TRBJ1-2, is DSGVTQTPKHLITATGQRVTLRCSPRSGDLSVYWYQQSLDQGLQFLIQYYNGEERAKGNILERFSAQQFPDLHSELNLSSLELGDSALYFCASSVGLGQGEYGYTFGSGTRLTVV.

This clone was detected only a few times. J is TRBJ1-3 and V is TRBV5-4; D remains ambiguous. The V gene lost 0 bases and the J gene lost 0 bases, with 7 bases spanning the gap. The CDR3 has 15 residues. Per germline, CDR1 SGHNT and CDR2 YYREEE (reference sequence). This CDR3 is CASSLGGYSGNTIYF. In nucleotides, the CDR3 is TGTGCCAGCAGCTTGGGCGGATACTCTGGAAACACCATATATTTT.

This chain joins TRBV7-8 and TRBJ1-5; the D gene is possibly TRBD1 (5 bases). Germline CDR1 is SGHVS and CDR2 is FQNEAQ. The CDR3 totals 15 residues. V lost 2 bases and J lost 3, with 11 bases in between. The CDR3 region is CASSLSGGVNQPQHF. The CDR3 DNA follows: TGTGCCAGCAGCTTATCGGGAGGGGTCAATCAGCCCCAGCATTTT.

J is TRBJ2-7 and V is TRBV15; 11 nucleotides align to TRBD1. With 1 base clipped from V and 2 bases from J, the junction kept 4 bases outside the gene matches. In germline, CDR1 is LNHNV, CDR2 YYDKDF (reference sequence). The CDR3 covers 16 residues. The CDR3 loop reads CATSRARDRGTYEQYF. The CDR3 coding sequence is TGTGCCACCAGCAGAGCAAGGGACAGGGGGACCTACGAGCAGTACTTC.

This chain uses TRBV25-1 with TRBJ1-6; TRBD1 is a possible D gene (5 bases). Trimming removed 1 base from V and 7 bases from J, with 14 bases in between. Germline loops: CDR1 MGHDK, CDR2 SYGVNS. CDR3 length equals 16 residues. CDR3 sequence reads: CASSELAGRVNSPLHF. The DNA of the CDR3 is TGTGCCAGCAGTGAATTGGCGGGACGGGTAAATTCACCCCTCCACTTT.

The genes are TRBV18 and TRBJ2-1; D remains ambiguous. The CDR3 totals 15 residues. Germline loops: CDR1 KGHSH, CDR2 LQKENI. The V and J ends lost 3 bases and 6 bases respectively, with 15 bases between them. CDR3 loop: CASSPSNQLINEQFF. For the CDR3, the DNA is TGTGCCAGCTCACCCAGTAACCAGCTCATCAATGAGCAGTTCTTC.

J is TRBJ1-1 and V is TRBV3-1 (or the pseudogene TRBV3-2); D is perhaps TRBD1 (5 bases). Trimming took 5 bases from V and 1 from J, leaving 11 bases between them. Germline-derived CDR1 and CDR2 are LGHDT and YNNKEL (reference sequence). There are 14 residues in the CDR3. CDR3 coding DNA: TGTGCCAGCAGCGCCCGGGGCGGGAACACTGAAGCTTTCTTT. Translation gives CASSARGGNTEAFF.

This sequence joins TRBV7-3 and TRBJ2-3, with 7 positions matching TRBD1. Germline V lookup: CDR1 SGHTA, CDR2 FQGTGA. The length of the CDR3 is 15 residues. V lost 5 bases to trimming and J lost 1 base; unmatched junction nucleotides: 6. CDR3 amino acids: CASSATGYRTDTQYF. CDR3 in DNA: TGTGCCAGCAGCGCGACAGGGTACCGCACAGATACGCAGTATTTT. Variable domain in full (rest from reference TRBV7-3 and TRBJ2-3): GAGVSQTPSNKVTEKGKYVELRCDPISGHTALYWYRQSLGQGPEFLIYFQGTGAADDSGLPNDRFFAVRPEGSVSTLKIQRTERGDSAVYLCASSATGYRTDTQYFGPGTRLTVL.

This rearrangement joins TRBV25-1 to TRBJ2-3; 8 bases are shared with TRBD1. V lost 0 bases and J lost 2; bases outside the gene matches: 7. CDR3 size: 17 residues. Germline V CDR1 and CDR2: MGHDK, SYGVNS. In DNA form, the CDR3 reads TGTGCCAGCAGTGAATACGGGCAGGGGGCGCCCACAGATACGCAGTATTTT. It translates to CASSEYGQGAPTDTQYF.

The rearrangement joins TRBV30 to TRBJ2-3, with D unclear. CDR1 and CDR2 (germline): GTSNPN, SVGIG (reference sequence). This CDR3 is built from 12 residues. The ends were cut back, 3 bases at V and 7 bases at J, with 11 bases in the middle. The CDR3 spells CAWRYGGYTQYF. The CDR3 nucleotides are TGTGCCTGGAGGTATGGCGGCTATACGCAGTATTTT.

The genes are TRBV20-1 and TRBJ1-2, with D possibly matching TRBD1 (6 bases). The CDR3 has 15 amino acids. The V gene lost 3 bases and the J gene lost 8 bases, with 22 bases spanning the gap. Germline lookup yields CDR1 DFQATT and CDR2 SNEGSKA (reference sequence). CDR3 sequence: CSASDTGSAFGGYTF. CDR3 nucleotide sequence: TGCAGTGCTAGTGACACAGGGTCGGCATTCGGAGGCTACACCTTC.

The V gene is TRBV25-1, the J gene TRBJ1-2, with D uncertain. V lost 3 bases, J lost 4 bases, and 15 bases lay in between. Per germline, CDR1 MGHDK and CDR2 SYGVNS. The CDR3 loop spans 15 amino acids. CDR3 DNA sequence: TGTGCCAGCAGTGACCGTACGGTGGATCTCTATGGCTACACCTTC. Protein product: CASSDRTVDLYGYTF.

About this clone: One end of the junction does not line up with germline, which may come from a read error. V usage is TRBV12-3 or TRBV12-4 and J usage is TRBJ1-1, with D unclear. The CDR3 consists of 11 residues. CDR3 protein: CASSPAASTTF. CDR3 DNA sequence: TGTGCCAGCAGCCCCGCGGCTTCCACCACCTTT.

The chain carries TRBV4-1 and TRBJ2-1, with no clear D. V lost 5 bases to trimming and J lost 0 bases, with 14 bases between them. Germline loops: CDR1 MGHRA, CDR2 YSYEKL. The CDR3 is 16 residues long. The CDR3 region is CASSDLARSSYNEQFF. The CDR3 DNA sequence: TGCGCCAGCAGCGATCTTGCTAGGAGCTCCTACAATGAGCAGTTCTTC.

The chain combines TRBV18 with TRBJ2-2, with D maybe TRBD1 (5 bases). CDR3 length: 16 residues. Germline-derived CDR1 and CDR2 are KGHSH and LQKENI. V was cut by 4 bases and J by 1 base, with 13 bases left in between. DNA of the CDR3: TGTGCCAGCTCACACTCAATAACAGGGAACACCGGGGAGCTGTTTTTT. As protein: CASSHSITGNTGELFF.

The chain joins TRBV19 to TRBJ2-4; 16 bases line up with TRBD2. The CDR3 is made up of 18 amino acids. Germline trimming cut 6 bases from V and 0 bases from J; bases unmatched to any gene: 5. Germline CDR1 reads LNHDA; CDR2 reads SQIVND (reference sequence). CDR3 protein: CASSPGLAGGLAKNIQYF. CDR3 in DNA: TGTGCCAGTAGCCCGGGACTAGCGGGAGGGCTAGCCAAAAACATTCAGTACTTC. The full variable domain, rest sourced from reference TRBV19 and TRBJ2-4, is DGGITQSPKYLFRKEGQNVTLSCEQNLNHDAMYWYRQDPGQGLRLIYYSQIVNDFQKGDIAEGYSVSREKKESFPLTVTSAQKNPTAFYLCASSPGLAGGLAKNIQYFGAGTRLSVL.

The chain couples TRBV10-2 to TRBJ1-5, with D unclear. This CDR3 contains 12 residues. Germline CDR1 is WSHSY and CDR2 is SAAADI. Trimming shortened V by 4 bases and J by 7 bases, and 8 bases separated the two germline ends. CDR3 nucleotides: TGCGCCAGCAGTGGGGTCGCGCAGCCCCAGCATTTT. Amino acids: CASSGVAQPQHF.

This chain connects TRBV10-1 to TRBJ1-1, with D perhaps matching TRBD1 (5 bases). CDR1 is WNHNN and CDR2 is SYGVQD in the germline V gene (reference sequence). V was trimmed by 3 bases and J by 4 bases, leaving 9 bases between them. This CDR3 has 13 residues. This CDR3 reads CASSEFGGTEAFF. The CDR3 region has the DNA TGCGCCAGCAGTGAATTTGGGGGCACTGAAGCTTTCTTT.

The rearrangement links TRBV6-2 or TRBV6-3 to TRBJ2-5; unclear D gene. Trimming shortened V by 2 bases and J by 3 bases, and 7 bases separated the two germline ends. Germline CDR1 MNHEY, CDR2 SVGEGT. The CDR3 contains 13 residues. CDR3 bases: TGTGCCAGCAGTTACCCCCCTGAAGAGACCCAGTACTTC. Translated, it gives CASSYPPEETQYF.

The chain joins TRBV5-6 to TRBJ1-2; 7 nucleotides match TRBD1. V gave up 4 bases and J gave up 0 bases; unmatched junction bases: 6. The CDR3 covers 15 residues. Germline-derived CDR1 and CDR2 are SGHDT and YYEEEE. CDR3 DNA: TGTGCCAGCAGCACTACAGGGACAGCTAACTATGGCTACACCTTC. Translation gives CASSTTGTANYGYTF.

In nucleotides, the CDR3 is TGCAGCGTTGAAGGCCGGACTAGCGGGGTAAACATTCAGTACTTC. Encoded protein: CSVEGRTSGVNIQYF. This chain links TRBV29-1 with TRBJ2-4; TRBD2 matches at 12 bases. Germline V gives CDR1 SQVTM, CDR2 ANQGSEA. Trimming at V came to 1 base and at J to 6 bases, leaving 4 bases not matched to a gene. CDR3 length: 15 residues.